This T cell receptor beta chain originates from a study of siplizumab effects on memory and regulatory T cells. Study conclusions and caveats: Both greater diversity than memory cells and a major contribution to the alloresponse seemed to characterize naive T cells. An assignable phenotype, naive or memory, was missing from roughly 83-96% of proliferating CD4+ or CD8+ clones.

Kept together in coculture, the mixed lymphocyte reaction cells spent 5 to 7 days at 37°C. CDR1 and CDR2 from the germline V gene are SEHNR and FQNEAQ (reference sequence). The length of the CDR3 is 16 residues. V lost 4 bases, J lost 3 bases, and 19 bases lay in between. Sample share makes this clone medium-sized. What it binds is unknown. TCRdb's copy holds only in-frame clones and misses some; the assay was immunoSEQ multiplex PCR. In the table there are approximately 9,600 clones, around 45% of which are singletons. Specimen: CFSE-low (dividing) CD8+ T cells sorted from an allogeneic mixed lymphocyte reaction. The rearrangement uses TRBV7-9 and TRBJ2-7, with D perhaps given as TRBD1 or TRBD2 (5 bases each). This TCR derives from a human donor in good health; the cells came from an allogeneic mixed lymphocyte reaction. CDR3 nucleotides: TGTGCCAGCAGCTCGCCTTCTCGGGGCCAAATCTACGAGCAGTACTTC. Translating it yields CASSSPSRGQIYEQYF.